A selection of T cell receptor beta chains follows, all from one sample in a study of OX40 agonist ivuxolimab in advanced cancers. Sequencing was performed with immunoSEQ multiplex PCR; in TCRdb, only in-frame clones are kept and a portion is missing. In the table there are roughly 75,000 clones, roughly nine tenths of which are singletons. Sequencing was performed on CD4+ or CD8+ T cells sorted from blood, taken in a trial of the OX40 agonist ivuxolimab. These receptors were obtained from an adult with an advanced solid tumor such as melanoma, head and neck, liver or kidney cancer. Both conserved end residues are part of each CDR3. The D gene is left open where the match is weak. A clone size is listed for some rows: how often the clone was seen (once, few, many), or a class if it is expanded.

V	J	D	size	DNA	CDR3
TRBV30	TRBJ2-7	-	-	TGTGCCTGGAGTGTACTTCGGGATTCCTACGAGCAGTACTTC	CAWSVLRDSYEQYF
TRBV7-3	TRBJ2-2	TRBD2	few	TGTGCCAGCAGCTCAAGTCCCACTAGCGGGAACACCGGGGAGCTGTTTTTT	CASSSSPTSGNTGELFF
TRBV14	TRBJ2-1	-	-	TGTGCCAGCAGCCAAGATTTTGGGGGGCAGTTCTTC	CASSQDFGGQFF
TRBV28	TRBJ2-7	TRBD2	-	TGTGCCAGCAGGCGGACAACCCAAGTAGCGGGCGGTCCCTACGAGCAGTACTTC	CASRRTTQVAGGPYEQYF
TRBV7-2	TRBJ1-5	-	-	TGTGCCAGCAGCTTAGATGGAGGGGGGAGCAATCAGCCCCAGCATTTT	CASSLDGGGSNQPQHF
TRBV27	TRBJ2-7	TRBD2	-	TGTGCCAGCAGTTTCCGAGCGGGAGATCGGGACGAGCAGTACTTC	CASSFRAGDRDEQYF
TRBV11-2	TRBJ2-7	TRBD2	-	TGTGCCAGCAGCTTTCTAGCGGGAGCCTACGAGCAGTACTTC	CASSFLAGAYEQYF
TRBV28	TRBJ1-2	TRBD1	-	TGTGCCAGCAGTCTGAATAGTGCGGGACAGGGGCGTTCTGGCTACACCTTC	CASSLNSAGQGRSGYTF
TRBV28	TRBJ2-7	TRBD1	-	TGTGCCAGCACCGGGACAGGGTTGCTTCACGAGCAGTACTTC	CASTGTGLLHEQYF
TRBV5-7	TRBJ2-5	-	-	TGTGCCAGCAGCTTGTCCAAAGAGACCCAGTACTTC	CASSLSKETQYF
TRBV6-4	TRBJ2-7	TRBD2	-	TGTGCCAGCAGTGATCACGGGGGGAGCTACGAGCAGTACTTC	CASSDHGGSYEQYF
TRBV4-2	TRBJ2-1	-	-	TGTGCCAGCAGCCAAGGGTTCAGCGGAAGGGAATCCAATGAGCAGTTCTTC	CASSQGFSGRESNEQFF
TRBV28	TRBJ2-5	TRBD1	-	TGTGCCAGCAGTGCCGGGACAGAGAGGTCCCAGTACTTC	CASSAGTERSQYF
TRBV19	TRBJ2-2	-	once	TGTGCCAGTAGTCTTAGGACGGGGAACACCGGGGAGCTGTTTTTT	CASSLRTGNTGELFF
TRBV6-1	TRBJ2-1	TRBD1	-	TGTGCCACCCTCCCCGGGACAGGGACCTACAATGAGCAGTTCTTC	CATLPGTGTYNEQFF
TRBV29-1	TRBJ2-2	TRBD2	-	TGCAGCGTTGCGGGAGGCCAGAACACCGGGGAGCTGTTTTTT	CSVAGGQNTGELFF
TRBV6-6	TRBJ2-7	TRBD2	-	TGTGCCAGCAGTTATCAGCGGGACGACGAGCAGTACTTC	CASSYQRDDEQYF
TRBV11-2	TRBJ2-5	-	-	TGTGCCAGCAGCTCCACTCGATGGGAGACCCAGTACTTC	CASSSTRWETQYF
TRBV5-6	TRBJ1-3	-	-	TGTGCCAGCAGCTACCCACGGACAGCTGGAAACACCATATATTTT	CASSYPRTAGNTIYF
TRBV5-1	TRBJ1-1	-	-	TGCGCCAGCAGCTTGAAGGGATTGAACACTGAAGCTTTCTTT	CASSLKGLNTEAFF
TRBV27	TRBJ2-7	TRBD2	-	TGTGCCAGCAGTTCCAGACTAGCGGGGGCCTACGAGCAGTACTTC	CASSSRLAGAYEQYF
TRBV2	TRBJ2-3	-	-	TGTGCCAGCGCTACGCAGTATTTT	CASATQYF
TRBV13	TRBJ1-6	-	-	TGTGCCAGCAGCTTACAAGGGAATTCACCCCTCCACTTT	CASSLQGNSPLHF
TRBV10-3	TRBJ2-7	-	-	TGTGCCATCAGTGAGCGGGACCGACCCTACGAGCAGTACTTC	CAISERDRPYEQYF
TRBV10-3	TRBJ2-5	-	-	TGTGCCATCAGTGAGAGGCAGGACGGGGAGACCCAGTACTTC	CAISERQDGETQYF
TRBV19	TRBJ1-1	TRBD1	-	TGTGCCAGTAGTGTTCGGGACAGGGGGCAAGCTTTCTTT	CASSVRDRGQAFF
TRBV2	TRBJ2-5	TRBD2	-	TGTGCCAGCTTACGACTAGCGGGAGCCGGGGAGACCCAGTACTTC	CASLRLAGAGETQYF
TRBV28	TRBJ2-2	TRBD1	-	TGTGCCAGCATTTCAACCGATAGACAGGGGGCCGGGGAGCTGTTTTTT	CASISTDRQGAGELFF
TRBV29-1	TRBJ2-2	TRBD2	-	TGCAGCGTTGATTTGGCGGGAGGGAGTTTGGGCACCGGGGAGCTGTTTTTT	CSVDLAGGSLGTGELFF
TRBV5-4	TRBJ2-2	TRBD2	-	TGTGCCAGCCATAGCGGGACCTACACCGGGGAGCTGTTTTTT	CASHSGTYTGELFF
TRBV2	TRBJ1-6	TRBD1	-	TGTGCCAGCAGCGGACAGGGGGATTCACCCCTCCACTTT	CASSGQGDSPLHF
TRBV28	TRBJ1-4	-	-	TGTGCCAGCAGTCGACAGAGCAATGAAAAACTGTTTTTT	CASSRQSNEKLFF
TRBV18	TRBJ1-1	-	-	TGTGCCAGCTCACCACTAAGGGACACTGAAGCTTTCTTT	CASSPLRDTEAFF
TRBV4-2	TRBJ1-6	-	-	TGTGCCAGCAGCCAAGATGGGAGTTCACCCCTCCACTTT	CASSQDGSSPLHF
TRBV28	TRBJ2-7	-	once	TGTGCCAGCAGTCCGCTAAACACCTACGAGCAGTACTTC	CASSPLNTYEQYF
TRBV6-1	TRBJ1-2	-	-	TGTGCCAGCAGTGAATTTGGTCAGGGGCGCAACTATGGCTACACCTTC	CASSEFGQGRNYGYTF
TRBV19	TRBJ2-3	TRBD2	-	TGTGCCAGTAGTAACTTAGCGGGAGGCCGTAGGGGCACAGATACGCAGTATTTT	CASSNLAGGRRGTDTQYF
TRBV6-4	TRBJ2-7	-	-	TGTGCCTTCGGAGAAAGCACCTACGAGCAGTACTTC	CAFGESTYEQYF
TRBV7-9	TRBJ1-5	-	-	TGTGCCAGCAGCGGGAACGGCCAGCCCCAGCATTTT	CASSGNGQPQHF
TRBV6-6	TRBJ1-5	-	once	TGTGCCAGCAGCTGGGACGGCAATCAGCCCCAGCATTTT	CASSWDGNQPQHF
TRBV5-1	TRBJ2-5	-	-	TGCGCCAGCAGCGTACAGGGTACTCAAGAGACCCAGTACTTC	CASSVQGTQETQYF
TRBV7-2	TRBJ2-5	TRBD1	-	TGTGCCAGCAACCTGGGGGGACAGGGACAAGAGACCCAGTACTTC	CASNLGGQGQETQYF
TRBV4-3	TRBJ1-4	-	-	TGCGCCAGCAGCCAAGACATCAGGGTCCCTGAAAAACTGTTTTTT	CASSQDIRVPEKLFF
TRBV11-2	TRBJ1-4	-	-	TGTGCCAGCAGCTACAGTGAGGTTAATGAAAAACTGTTTTTT	CASSYSEVNEKLFF
TRBV19	TRBJ2-7	-	-	TGTGCCAGTAGTATGGGCTACCCAGCCGACGAGCAGTACTTC	CASSMGYPADEQYF
TRBV2	TRBJ2-1	TRBD2	once	TGTGCCAGCAGTGGGACTAGCGGGAGGGCTGAGCAGTTCTTC	CASSGTSGRAEQFF
TRBV30	TRBJ2-3	TRBD2	-	TGTGCCTGGAGGACTAGCCCAGATACGCAGTATTTT	CAWRTSPDTQYF
TRBV9	TRBJ2-3	TRBD2	-	TGTGCCAGCAGCGTAGCTCGGCTAGCGGGCACAGATACGCAGTATTTT	CASSVARLAGTDTQYF
TRBV18	TRBJ2-2	-	-	TGTGCCAGCTCTCCCGGGACACCGAACACCGGGGAGCTGTTTTTT	CASSPGTPNTGELFF
TRBV19	TRBJ2-2	-	-	TGTGCCAGTAGTTTCCGACAGGCGCCGAACACCGGGGAGCTGTTTTTT	CASSFRQAPNTGELFF
TRBV6-5	TRBJ1-2	-	-	TGTGCCAGCAGTTACGGGGGCGACGACTATGGCTACACCTTC	CASSYGGDDYGYTF
TRBV19	TRBJ1-4	-	-	TGTGCCAGTAGTATTCGGTCGGGGGCTGAGAATGAAAAACTGTTTTTT	CASSIRSGAENEKLFF
TRBV28	TRBJ1-5	TRBD1	-	TGTGCCAGCGGGAGACAGGGTTCTAGTCAGCCCCAGCATTTT	CASGRQGSSQPQHF
TRBV2	TRBJ1-2	-	-	TGTGCCAGCAGGGCGTCCGGGGGGGGCTCCTTCTATGGCTACACCTTC	CASRASGGGSFYGYTF